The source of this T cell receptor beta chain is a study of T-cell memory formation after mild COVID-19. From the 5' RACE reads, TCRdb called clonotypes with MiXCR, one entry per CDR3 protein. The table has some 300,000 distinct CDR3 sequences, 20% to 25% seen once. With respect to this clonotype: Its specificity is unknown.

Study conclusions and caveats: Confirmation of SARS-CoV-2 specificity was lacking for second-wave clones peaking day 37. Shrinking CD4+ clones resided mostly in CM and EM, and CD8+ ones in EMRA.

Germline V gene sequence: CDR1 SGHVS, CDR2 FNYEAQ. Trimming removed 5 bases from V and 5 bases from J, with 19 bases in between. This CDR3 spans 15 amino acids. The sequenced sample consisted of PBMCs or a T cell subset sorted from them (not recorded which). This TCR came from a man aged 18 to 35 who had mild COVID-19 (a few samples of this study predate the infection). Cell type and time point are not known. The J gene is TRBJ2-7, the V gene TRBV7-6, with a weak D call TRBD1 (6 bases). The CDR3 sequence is CASSPPARGFNEQYF. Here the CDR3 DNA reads TGTGCCAGCAGCCCCCCAGCCAGGGGCTTTAACGAGCAGTACTTC.